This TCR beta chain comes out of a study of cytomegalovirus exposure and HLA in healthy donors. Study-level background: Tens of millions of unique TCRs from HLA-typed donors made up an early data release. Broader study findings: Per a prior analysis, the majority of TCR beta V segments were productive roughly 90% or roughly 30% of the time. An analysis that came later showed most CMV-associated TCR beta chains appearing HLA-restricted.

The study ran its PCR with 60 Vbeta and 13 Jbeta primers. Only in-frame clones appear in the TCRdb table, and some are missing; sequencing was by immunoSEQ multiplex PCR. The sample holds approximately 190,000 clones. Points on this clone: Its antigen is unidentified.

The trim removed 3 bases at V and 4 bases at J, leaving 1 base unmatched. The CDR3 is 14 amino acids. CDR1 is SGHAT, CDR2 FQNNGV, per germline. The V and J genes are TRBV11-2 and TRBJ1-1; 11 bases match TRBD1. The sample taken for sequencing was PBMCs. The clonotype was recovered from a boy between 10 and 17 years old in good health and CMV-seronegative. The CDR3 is CASSLGQGGTEAFF. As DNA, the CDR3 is TGTGCCAGCAGCTTGGGACAGGGGGGCACTGAAGCTTTCTTT.